This TCR beta chain derives from a study of T cells after yellow fever vaccination (dated by TCRdb to between 2018 and 2020). About the investigation overall: The SMART-Seq v4 Ultra Low Input RNA kit was used to prepare libraries from fractions with low cell numbers. To follow T-cell clones before and after both primary and booster YFV17D yellow fever vaccination, bulk TCR alpha and beta repertoires underwent longitudinal sequencing. Two healthy male donors, one aged 18 to 30 and one aged 30 to 40 years, made up the cohort. Bulk PBMC replicates and cell subsets were isolated from blood drawn at multiple timepoints before and after both primary and secondary immunization.

This clonotype was seen repeatedly, ten times or more. It lacks a known antigen. Per-base qualities were not stored, and no clone one base away is much larger. Results and caveats for the whole study, not just this receptor: Only a couple of donors were included in the study, so the extent to which the findings can be generalized is limited. Compared with the primary T-cell response, the secondary T-cell response was faster but weaker, reaching its peak on day 5 rather than on day 15. Most clones expanded after primary vaccination (96% of CD4 and 88% of CD8) were re-detected after the booster, suggesting that broad memory maintenance occurred. A small share of clonotypes occurred in both CD4 and CD8 compartments, likely arising from convergent recombination. Because abundant contaminating clonotypes from the bulk population could be contained in FACS-sorted repertoires, computational filtering was required.

The treatment or condition label of this sample denotes: live attenuated yellow fever vaccine strain. A standard Ficoll-Paque protocol was used to isolate PBMCs from peripheral blood. Dynabeads CD4 and CD8 positive selection kits were used to isolate the CD4 and CD8 T-cell fractions. TriZol was used to extract RNA from bulk PBMCs, CD4 and CD8 fractions, and dextramer-positive and dextramer-negative fractions. TCR cDNA was synthesized by 5'RACE template switching, which introduced a universal primer site and unique molecular identifiers. cDNA synthesis was primed from both the TCR alpha and TCR beta constant segments. Library amplification involved two PCR steps, and the second step added sample barcodes and sequencing adapters. Sequencing of libraries was done on Illumina HiSeq 2500 (2x100 bp) or NovaSeq (2x150 bp). The authors' pipeline ran thus. Demultiplexing of reads and collapsing into UMI consensus sequences were performed with MIGEC, and V(D)J alignment was carried out with MiXCR. Vaccine-responding clonotypes were identified with edgeR using replicate PBMC samples, with FDR below 0.01 and a log2 fold change above 5 up to day 15 being required. Bulk clonotypes were assigned CD4 or CD8 identity according to which sequenced CD4 or CD8 repertoire held them at higher abundance. Starting from the raw public reads, TCRdb applied fastp trimming at Q25, assembled clones with MiXCR and retained in-frame beta chains. Rows are unified per CDR3 protein, each entry keeping the most common DNA and genes. TCRdb's processing, not the study's, gives the V and J calls here. Within this sample are some 29,000 distinct CDR3 sequences, with about 5% of them counted one time only. The biggest ten clones account for approximately 39% of the sample.

Reading from cysteine to phenylalanine, the CDR3 counts 15 amino acids. Left in the record is the CDR3 DNA by itself, 45 bases read in frame from the first base. V loses 0 bases, J loses 4 bases, and the germline ends lie 12 bases apart. The CDR1 and CDR2 encoded by the germline V gene (reference sequence) are DFQATT and SNEGSKA. The chain is made from TRBV20-1 and TRBJ2-2; the D gene identity is not certain. Sequencing used CD8+ T cells sorted from PBMCs, obtained 10 days after the yellow fever booster vaccination. This sequence was found in a man aged 25 to 40 who received the YFV17D yellow fever vaccine. The CDR3 protein sequence reads: CSAREFQEPTGELFF. The DNA sequence follows: TGCAGTGCTAGAGAATTCCAAGAGCCCACCGGGGAGCTGTTTTTT.